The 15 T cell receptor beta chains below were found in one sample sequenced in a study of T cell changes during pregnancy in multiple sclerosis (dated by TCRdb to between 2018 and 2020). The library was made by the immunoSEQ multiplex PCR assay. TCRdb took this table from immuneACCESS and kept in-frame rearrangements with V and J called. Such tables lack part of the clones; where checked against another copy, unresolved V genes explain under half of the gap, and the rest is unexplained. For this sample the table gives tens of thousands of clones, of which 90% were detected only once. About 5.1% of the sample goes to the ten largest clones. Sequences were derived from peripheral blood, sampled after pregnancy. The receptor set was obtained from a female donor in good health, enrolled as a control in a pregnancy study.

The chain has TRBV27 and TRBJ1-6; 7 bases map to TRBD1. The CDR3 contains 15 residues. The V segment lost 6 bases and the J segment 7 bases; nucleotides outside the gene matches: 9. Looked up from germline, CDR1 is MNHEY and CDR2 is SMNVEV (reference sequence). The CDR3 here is CASRARTGGNSPLHF. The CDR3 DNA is TGTGCCAGCAGAGCCCGGACAGGCGGCAATTCACCCCTCCACTTT.

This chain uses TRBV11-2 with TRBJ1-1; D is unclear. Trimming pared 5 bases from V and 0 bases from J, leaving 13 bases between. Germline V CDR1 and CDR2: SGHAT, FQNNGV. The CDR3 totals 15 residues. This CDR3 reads CASSLTTTMNTEAFF. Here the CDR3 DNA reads TGTGCCAGCAGCCTAACGACAACCATGAACACTGAAGCTTTCTTT. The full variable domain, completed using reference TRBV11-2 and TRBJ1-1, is EAGVAQSPRYKIIEKRQSVAFWCNPISGHATLYWYQQILGQGPKLLIQFQNNGVVDDSQLPKDRFSAERLKGVDSTLKIQPAKLEDSAVYLCASSLTTTMNTEAFFGQGTRLTVV.

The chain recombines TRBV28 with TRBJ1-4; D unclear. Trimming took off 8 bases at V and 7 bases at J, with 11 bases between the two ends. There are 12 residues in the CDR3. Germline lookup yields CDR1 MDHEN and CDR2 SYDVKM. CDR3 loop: CASGYRGEKLFF. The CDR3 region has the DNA TGTGCCAGCGGTTACCGGGGTGAAAAACTGTTTTTT.

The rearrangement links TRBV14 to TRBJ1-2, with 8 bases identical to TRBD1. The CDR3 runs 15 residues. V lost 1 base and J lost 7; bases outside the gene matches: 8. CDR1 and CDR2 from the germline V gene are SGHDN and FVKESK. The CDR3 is CASSQVAGGYRGYTF. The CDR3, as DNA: TGTGCCAGCAGCCAAGTGGCAGGGGGCTACCGTGGCTACACCTTC.

Here the CDR3 reads CASSSGGLNTEAFF. The DNA for the CDR3 is TGTGCCAGCAGTTCGGGGGGTTTGAACACTGAAGCTTTCTTT. This chain joins TRBV6-6 and TRBJ1-1; TRBD1 is a possible D gene (5 bases). V was cut by 4 bases and J by 0 bases, with 9 bases left in between. The V gene's germline CDR1 is MNHNY and CDR2 SVGAGI (reference sequence). This CDR3 contains 14 residues.

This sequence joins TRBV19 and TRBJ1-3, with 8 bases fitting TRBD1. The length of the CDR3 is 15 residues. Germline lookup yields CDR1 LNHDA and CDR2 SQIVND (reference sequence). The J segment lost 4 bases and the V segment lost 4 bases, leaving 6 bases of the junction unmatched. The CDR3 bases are TGTGCCAGTAGTAACGGACAGGGAGACGGAAACACCATATATTTT. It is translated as CASSNGQGDGNTIYF.

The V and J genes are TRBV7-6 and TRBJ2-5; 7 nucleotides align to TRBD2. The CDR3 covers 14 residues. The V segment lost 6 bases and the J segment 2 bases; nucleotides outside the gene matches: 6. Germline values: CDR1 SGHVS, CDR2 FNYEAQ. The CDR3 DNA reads TGTGCCAGCAGAAGGACCGGGGGGCAAGAGACCCAGTACTTC. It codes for CASRRTGGQETQYF.

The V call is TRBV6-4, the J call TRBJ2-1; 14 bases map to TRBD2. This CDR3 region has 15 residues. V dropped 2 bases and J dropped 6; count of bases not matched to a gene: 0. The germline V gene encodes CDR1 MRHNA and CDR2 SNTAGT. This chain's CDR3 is CASSDGLAGGNEQFF. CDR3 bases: TGTGCCAGCAGTGACGGACTAGCGGGAGGCAATGAGCAGTTCTTC.

CDR3: CASSPNLRDTEAFF. In DNA, the CDR3 is TGTGCCAGCTCACCAAACCTCAGGGACACTGAAGCTTTCTTT. This rearrangement joins TRBV18 to TRBJ1-1; D is perhaps TRBD1 (5 bases). V lost 2 bases and J lost 3, with 10 bases in between. The CDR3 has 14 residues. In germline, CDR1 is KGHSH, CDR2 LQKENI.

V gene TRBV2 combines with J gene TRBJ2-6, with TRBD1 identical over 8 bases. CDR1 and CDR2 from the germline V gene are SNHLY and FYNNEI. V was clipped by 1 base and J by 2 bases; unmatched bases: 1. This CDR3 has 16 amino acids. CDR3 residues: CASSEVRGPGANVLTF. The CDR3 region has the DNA TGTGCCAGCAGTGAAGTCAGGGGGCCTGGGGCCAACGTCCTGACTTTC.

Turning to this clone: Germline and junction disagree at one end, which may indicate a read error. CDR3 nucleotides: TGTGCCGGCAGTTGGGAGACAACCACTGAAGCTTTCTTT. Translation: CAGSWETTTEAFF. The rearrangement links TRBV6-5 to TRBJ1-1; D remains unclear. This CDR3 is built from 13 residues. From germline, CDR1 is MNHEY and CDR2 SVGAGI.

The CDR3 loop reads CASSLPVGAGPTGELFF. The CDR3, as DNA: TGTGCCAGCAGCTTGCCCGTGGGGGCAGGGCCCACCGGGGAGCTGTTTTTT. The V gene is TRBV7-8, the J gene TRBJ2-2; D is possibly TRBD1 (6 bases). The CDR3 length is 17 residues. Between the trimmed V and J ends, which lost 3 bases and 4 bases, there was a span of 18 bases. Germline V gives CDR1 SGHVS, CDR2 FQNEAQ.

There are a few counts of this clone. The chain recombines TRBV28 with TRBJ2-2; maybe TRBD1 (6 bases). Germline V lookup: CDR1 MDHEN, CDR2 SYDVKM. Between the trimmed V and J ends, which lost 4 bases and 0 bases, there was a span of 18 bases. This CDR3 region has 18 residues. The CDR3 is CASSSLPSGVPNTGELFF. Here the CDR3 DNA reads TGTGCCAGCAGTTCCCTACCCTCAGGGGTCCCGAACACCGGGGAGCTGTTTTTT.

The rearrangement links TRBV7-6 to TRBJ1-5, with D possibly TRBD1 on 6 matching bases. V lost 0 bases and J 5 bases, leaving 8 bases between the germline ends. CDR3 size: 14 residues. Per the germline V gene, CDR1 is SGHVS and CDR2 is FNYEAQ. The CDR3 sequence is CASSLAPGDQPQHF. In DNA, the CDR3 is TGTGCCAGCAGCTTAGCCCCAGGGGATCAGCCCCAGCATTTT.

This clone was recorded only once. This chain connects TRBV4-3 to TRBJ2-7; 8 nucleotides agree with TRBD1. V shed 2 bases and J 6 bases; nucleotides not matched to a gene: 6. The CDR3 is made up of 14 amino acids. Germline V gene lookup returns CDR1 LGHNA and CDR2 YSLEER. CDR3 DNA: TGCGCCAGCAGCCAACTCCAGGGGGCTGGCGAGCAGTACTTC. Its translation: CASSQLQGAGEQYF.